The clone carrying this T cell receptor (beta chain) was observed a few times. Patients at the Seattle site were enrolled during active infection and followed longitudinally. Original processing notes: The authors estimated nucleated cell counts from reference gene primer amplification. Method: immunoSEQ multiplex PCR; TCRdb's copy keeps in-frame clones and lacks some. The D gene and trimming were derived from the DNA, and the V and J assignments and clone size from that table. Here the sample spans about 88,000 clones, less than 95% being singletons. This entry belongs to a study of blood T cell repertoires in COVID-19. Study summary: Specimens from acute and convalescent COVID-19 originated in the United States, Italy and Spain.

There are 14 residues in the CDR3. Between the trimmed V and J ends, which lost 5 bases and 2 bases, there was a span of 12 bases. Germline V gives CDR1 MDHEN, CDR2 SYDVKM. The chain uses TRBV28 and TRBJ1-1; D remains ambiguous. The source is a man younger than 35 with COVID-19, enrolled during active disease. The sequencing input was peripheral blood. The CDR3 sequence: CASSLRQTNTEAFF. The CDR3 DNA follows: TGTGCCAGCAGTCTACGTCAGACAAACACTGAAGCTTTCTTT.